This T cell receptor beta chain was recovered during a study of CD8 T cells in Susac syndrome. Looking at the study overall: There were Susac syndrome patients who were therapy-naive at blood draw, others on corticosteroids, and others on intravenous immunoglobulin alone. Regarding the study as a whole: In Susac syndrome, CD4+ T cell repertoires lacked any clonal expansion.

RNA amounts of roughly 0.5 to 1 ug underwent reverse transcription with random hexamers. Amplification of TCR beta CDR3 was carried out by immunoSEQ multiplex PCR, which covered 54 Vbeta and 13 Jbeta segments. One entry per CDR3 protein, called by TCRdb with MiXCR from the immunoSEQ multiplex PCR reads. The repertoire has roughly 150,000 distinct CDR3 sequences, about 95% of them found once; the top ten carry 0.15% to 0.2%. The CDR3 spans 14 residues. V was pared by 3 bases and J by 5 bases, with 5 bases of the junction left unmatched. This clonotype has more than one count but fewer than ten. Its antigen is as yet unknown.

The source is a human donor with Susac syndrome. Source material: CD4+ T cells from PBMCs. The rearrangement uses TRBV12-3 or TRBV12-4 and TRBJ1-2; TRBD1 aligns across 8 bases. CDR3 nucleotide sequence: TGTGCCAGCAGTTTGGCAGGGGGCGGGTATGGCTACACCTTC. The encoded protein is CASSLAGGGYGYTF.